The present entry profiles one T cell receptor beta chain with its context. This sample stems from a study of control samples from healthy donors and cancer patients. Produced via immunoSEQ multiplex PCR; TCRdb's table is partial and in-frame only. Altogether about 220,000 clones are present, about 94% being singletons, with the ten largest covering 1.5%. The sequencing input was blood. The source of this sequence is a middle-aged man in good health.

CDR3 protein: CASSLKGGLYEQYF. The CDR3 nucleotides are TGTGCCAGCAGTTTGAAGGGTGGCCTCTACGAGCAGTACTTC. V usage is TRBV27 and J usage is TRBJ2-7, with no clear D. This CDR3 comprises 14 residues. With 3 bases removed from V and 3 bases from J, the gap between germline ends came to 12 bases. CDR1 and CDR2 (germline): MNHEY, SMNVEV (reference sequence).